A single sample is the source of the 30 T cell receptor beta chains below, sequenced in a study of T cell repertoires in cytomegalovirus infection. MiXCR, applied by TCRdb to the reads, yields one record per CDR3 protein. The sample lists about 230,000 distinct CDR3 sequences; 22% were seen once. Sequenced input: CD8+ T cells from PBMCs. These receptors were collected from a human donor in good health (CMV status not recorded). Some clones in this sample may be carry-over from other donors' samples.

In its sample, this clonotype was seen a few times. The V and J genes are TRBV20-1 and TRBJ1-4, with 8 bases aligning to TRBD1. This CDR3 has 17 amino acids. CDR1 DFQATT and CDR2 SNEGSKA come from the germline V gene (reference sequence). The ends lost 5 bases at V and 7 bases at J; junction bases unmatched: 18. CDR3 residues: CSAGYRGVGTVGEKLFF. CDR3 sequence (DNA): TGCAGTGCTGGATACAGGGGGGTAGGGACAGTTGGTGAAAAACTGTTTTTT.

This clonotype was observed at least ten times. The chain couples TRBV2 to TRBJ2-1, with D perhaps matching TRBD1 or TRBD2 (6 bases each). V was clipped by 7 bases and J by 6 bases, with 16 bases between them. Germline CDR1 reads SNHLY; CDR2 reads FYNNEI. This CDR3 region has 14 residues. In DNA, the CDR3 is TGTGCCAGCAACCGGGACTCGGGGGCCAATGAGCAGTTCTTC. Encoded protein: CASNRDSGANEQFF.

This clonotype was seen more than once but under ten times. The chain couples TRBV6-5 to TRBJ2-2; D uncertain. The ends were cut back, 3 bases at V and 4 bases at J, with 12 bases in the middle. The CDR3 loop spans 15 amino acids. Germline V gene lookup returns CDR1 MNHEY and CDR2 SVGAGI. CDR3 nucleotide sequence: TGTGCCAGCAGTTATATGGCAGGCCCCACCGGGGAGCTGTTTTTT. Amino acid sequence: CASSYMAGPTGELFF.

This clonotype was observed a few times. V is TRBV12-3 or TRBV12-4 and J is TRBJ2-1; D is uncertain. There are 10 residues in the CDR3. V dropped 5 bases and J dropped 8 bases, with 4 bases sitting between them. CDR3 in amino acids: CASSRDEQFF. The CDR3 bases are TGTGCCAGCAGTCGGGATGAGCAGTTCTTC.

V gene TRBV5-1 combines with J gene TRBJ2-1; 7 nucleotides align to TRBD2. The germline gives CDR1 SGHRS, CDR2 YFSETQ. The CDR3 is 14 amino acids. The J segment lost 8 bases and the V segment lost 2 bases, leaving 7 bases of the junction unmatched. In nucleotides, the CDR3 is TGCGCCAGCAGCTTTGGCGGGAGCGGAGATGAGCAGTTCTTC. This gives the protein CASSFGGSGDEQFF.

The sample holds a few counts of this clonotype. The J gene is TRBJ2-1, the V gene TRBV19, with TRBD1 as a possible D gene (6 bases). The CDR3 has 13 residues. Trimming pared 7 bases from V and 8 bases from J, leaving 15 bases between. Germline CDR1 is LNHDA and CDR2 is SQIVND (reference sequence). Written as DNA, the CDR3 is TGTGCCAGTACTGCAACAGGGTTTGATGAGCAGTTCTTC. Its protein product is CASTATGFDEQFF.

This clonotype turned up a few times. The V and J genes are TRBV3-1 and TRBJ2-7; D unclear. Germline loops: CDR1 LGHDT, CDR2 YNNKEL (reference sequence). Trimming took 0 bases from V and 7 from J, leaving 4 bases between them. This CDR3 comprises 11 residues. The CDR3 DNA reads TGTGCCAGCAGCCAAGATAGGGAGCAGTACTTC. Encoded protein: CASSQDREQYF.

This chain links TRBV28 with TRBJ2-1; TRBD1 matches at 9 bases. The CDR3 spans 15 residues. Germline CDR1 reads MDHEN; CDR2 reads SYDVKM. Trimming cost V 5 bases and J 13 bases; bases outside gene matches: 15. CDR3 DNA sequence: TGTGCCAGCAGTCTACAGGGGGCCCCGAAACTTGAACAGTTCTTC. It encodes CASSLQGAPKLEQFF.

In its sample, this clonotype was seen a few times. J is TRBJ2-2 and V is TRBV20-1; 7 bases are shared with TRBD2. The CDR3 contains 16 residues. CDR1 is DFQATT and CDR2 is SNEGSKA in the germline V gene (reference sequence). V shed 1 base, J shed 2 bases, and the junction held 7 bases outside the gene matches. CDR3 nucleotides: TGCAGTGCTAGAGGCCTACTAGCGCCAAACACCGGGGAGCTGTTTTTT. It specifies CSARGLLAPNTGELFF.

This clonotype was seen at least ten times. This sequence joins TRBV7-6 and TRBJ2-3; D remains unclear. Germline CDR1 and CDR2: SGHVS and FNYEAQ. CDR3 length: 14 amino acids. Between the trimmed V and J ends, which lost 2 bases and 4 bases, there was a span of 10 bases. The CDR3 DNA sequence: TGTGCCAGCAGCTTAAGTCTCAACTCAGATACGCAGTATTTT. Its protein product is CASSLSLNSDTQYF.

This clonotype was counted a few times. The gene calls are TRBV11-2 and TRBJ2-7; the D gene is possibly TRBD2 (6 bases). Trimming took off 0 bases at V and 4 bases at J, with 13 bases between the two ends. Germline lookup yields CDR1 SGHAT and CDR2 FQNNGV. The length of the CDR3 is 15 residues. CDR3 in amino acids: CASSLDVGSSYEQYF. For the CDR3, the DNA is TGTGCCAGCAGCTTAGATGTCGGGAGTTCTTACGAGCAGTACTTC.

V is TRBV2 and J is TRBJ2-7; TRBD1 or TRBD2 may be the D gene (5 bases each). V dropped 7 bases and J dropped 3 bases, with 13 bases sitting between them. Germline CDR1 reads SNHLY; CDR2 reads FYNNEI. The CDR3 consists of 13 residues. This CDR3 is CASTGTVLYEQYF. The CDR3 DNA is TGTGCCAGCACCGGGACGGTTCTCTACGAGCAGTACTTC.

The V gene is TRBV29-1, the J gene TRBJ2-7; a possible D gene is TRBD2 (5 bases). This CDR3 has 12 residues. The V end was cut by 4 bases, the J end by 6 bases, with 13 bases between. Looked up from germline, CDR1 is SQVTM and CDR2 is ANQGSEA. In DNA, the CDR3 is TGCAGCGTTGCCCGGGGAGTCTTCGAGCAGTACTTC. Amino acid sequence: CSVARGVFEQYF.

This clonotype was seen ten or more times. The V gene is TRBV27, the J gene TRBJ2-1; the D call may be TRBD1 or TRBD2 (5 bases each). Per germline, CDR1 MNHEY and CDR2 SMNVEV (reference sequence). The CDR3 contains 12 residues. The V end lost 6 bases, the J end lost 10 bases, and 13 bases lay between the germline ends. DNA of the CDR3: TGTGCCAGCAGCCCCTGGGACGGGGAGCAGTTCTTC. This gives the protein CASSPWDGEQFF.

A few counts support this clonotype. V and J are TRBV11-2 and TRBJ2-1, with D unresolved. Trimming shortened V by 2 bases and J by 7 bases, and 9 bases separated the two germline ends. CDR1 SGHAT and CDR2 FQNNGV come from the germline V gene. The CDR3 has 13 residues. In DNA, the CDR3 is TGTGCCAGCAGCTTACGCCCCGAGAATGAGCAGTTCTTC. Encoded protein: CASSLRPENEQFF.

This chain joins TRBV4-1 and TRBJ2-1; 11 bases map to TRBD2. The length of the CDR3 is 17 residues. After removal of 2 bases from V and 10 bases from J, the junction contained 13 bases not matched to a gene. Per the germline V gene, CDR1 is MGHRA and CDR2 is YSYEKL. The CDR3 DNA is TGCGCCAGCAGCCAATTCCTAGCGGGGGGACCGATAGGGGAGCAGTTCTTC. Its protein product is CASSQFLAGGPIGEQFF.

In this sample, this clonotype turned up many times. The V call is TRBV7-2, the J call TRBJ1-2, with D possibly being TRBD1 (6 bases). This CDR3 has 17 residues. Germline CDR1 and CDR2: SGHTA and FQGNSA. Trimming took off 1 base at V and 0 bases at J, with 15 bases between the two ends. CDR3 region: CASSLVPGHPANYGYTF. The CDR3 region has the DNA TGTGCCAGCAGCTTAGTGCCGGGACATCCCGCTAACTATGGCTACACCTTC.

This chain connects TRBV2 to TRBJ2-7; 7 positions match TRBD1. CDR3 length: 15 residues. Germline CDR1 is SNHLY and CDR2 is FYNNEI. With 4 bases clipped from V and 1 base from J, the junction kept 7 bases outside the gene matches. CDR3: CASSVSTGTSYEQYF. CDR3 DNA: TGTGCCAGCAGTGTGTCGACAGGGACGTCCTACGAGCAGTACTTC.

The rearrangement uses TRBV27 and TRBJ2-7, with D possibly TRBD2 on 5 matching bases. Germline-derived CDR1 and CDR2 are MNHEY and SMNVEV (reference sequence). V was shortened by 2 bases and J by 6 bases, with 11 bases between the two germline ends. The CDR3 is 13 residues long. CDR3 protein: CASSLQAAREQYF. CDR3 DNA sequence: TGTGCCAGCAGTTTACAAGCGGCGCGCGAGCAGTACTTC.

V and J are TRBV7-6 and TRBJ1-3; 7 bases match TRBD1. Germline V CDR1 and CDR2: SGHVS, FNYEAQ. The V segment lost 5 bases and the J segment 0 bases; nucleotides outside the gene matches: 7. The CDR3 consists of 16 residues. The CDR3 spells CASSLAQGLSGNTIYF. The CDR3 nucleotides read TGTGCCAGCAGCCTCGCACAGGGGCTCTCTGGAAACACCATATATTTT.

This clonotype was seen more than once but under ten times. V usage is TRBV19 and J usage is TRBJ2-3; no clear D gene. The CDR3 loop spans 14 amino acids. Trimming removed 7 bases at V and 0 bases at J, with 11 bases between. Germline V gives CDR1 LNHDA, CDR2 SQIVND (reference sequence). CDR3 protein: CASTEVSSTDTQYF. As DNA, the CDR3 is TGTGCCAGTACAGAGGTCTCAAGCACAGATACGCAGTATTTT.

This clonotype was counted only a few times. This chain joins TRBV10-3 and TRBJ2-3; TRBD2 aligns across 12 bases. Germline assignment: CDR1 ENHRY and CDR2 SYGVKD. The CDR3 totals 14 residues. V was clipped by 10 bases and J by 4 bases; unmatched bases: 6. The CDR3 region is CATTSGGTADTQYF. CDR3 DNA sequence: TGTGCCACGACTAGCGGGGGTACGGCAGATACGCAGTATTTT.

The rearrangement links TRBV7-9 to TRBJ2-5; D call uncertain. The CDR3 covers 14 residues. V was clipped by 1 base and J by 1 base, with 7 bases between them. Germline V gene data show CDR1 as SEHNR and CDR2 as FQNEAQ (reference sequence). The CDR3 region is CASSLETSQETQYF. The CDR3 nucleotides read TGTGCCAGCAGCTTAGAAACCTCCCAAGAGACCCAGTACTTC.

This chain joins TRBV9 and TRBJ1-1; TRBD1 is a possible D gene (5 bases). Germline CDR1 reads SGDLS; CDR2 reads YYNGEE. The CDR3 is made up of 12 amino acids. The V end was cut by 7 bases, the J end by 0 bases, with 7 bases between. The CDR3 protein is CASGGLNTEAFF. The CDR3, as DNA: TGTGCCAGCGGGGGATTGAACACTGAAGCTTTCTTT.

In its sample, this clonotype was seen a few times. This chain links TRBV29-1 with TRBJ2-5; D possibly corresponds to TRBD2 (5 bases). V was trimmed by 2 bases and J by 3 bases, leaving 7 bases between them. This CDR3 is 12 amino acids long. The germline V gene has CDR1 SQVTM and CDR2 ANQGSEA. The CDR3 reads CSVETGEETQYF. DNA for the CDR3: TGCAGCGTTGAAACCGGGGAAGAGACCCAGTACTTC.

In the case of this clonotype: Since a much larger clone is just one base distant, this may be a read error. This sequence joins TRBV7-2 and TRBJ2-5; TRBD2 aligns across 7 bases. This CDR3 is built from 16 residues. Germline-derived CDR1 and CDR2 are SGHTA and FQGNSA. J was trimmed by 2 bases and V by 3 bases; bases with no gene match: 9. The CDR3 DNA follows: TGTGCCAGCAGCTTCCTAGCGGTGGGGACTCAAGAGACCCAGTACTTC. It codes for CASSFLAVGTQETQYF.

This chain uses TRBV28 with TRBJ2-5; 10 bases line up with TRBD2. This CDR3 comprises 16 residues. Germline trimming cut 4 bases from V and 5 bases from J; bases unmatched to any gene: 10. Germline-derived CDR1 and CDR2 are MDHEN and SYDVKM. The CDR3 bases are TGTGCCAGCAGTTCGGAGCGGGGGGGCTTCCTTGAGACCCAGTACTTC. Translating it yields CASSSERGGFLETQYF.

This rearrangement joins TRBV12-5 to TRBJ2-1; D is uncertain. The CDR3 totals 15 residues. V lost 5 bases and J 2 bases, leaving 13 bases between the germline ends. CDR1 and CDR2 from the germline V gene are LGHNT and FRNRAP. The CDR3 nucleotides are TGTGCTAGTGGTCCTCTAGGGTGGGCCTACAATGAGCAGTTCTTC. Its translation is CASGPLGWAYNEQFF.

The chain has TRBV7-9 and TRBJ1-4; 8 bases fit TRBD1. The germline V gene encodes CDR1 SEHNR and CDR2 FQNEAQ (reference sequence). V was pared by 1 base and J by 1 base, with 8 bases of the junction left unmatched. The CDR3 is 18 amino acids. This CDR3 reads CASSLGGTGTQTNEKLFF. The CDR3 nucleotides read TGTGCCAGCAGCTTAGGAGGGACAGGCACTCAAACTAATGAAAAACTGTTTTTT.

This clonotype has at least ten counts. The chain links TRBV28 to TRBJ1-2; no clear D. Trimming took 6 bases from V and 3 from J, leaving 2 bases between them. Germline CDR1 reads MDHEN; CDR2 reads SYDVKM. The CDR3 consists of 10 residues. CDR3 in DNA: TGTGCCAGCAGACACTATGGCTACACCTTC. Protein: CASRHYGYTF.